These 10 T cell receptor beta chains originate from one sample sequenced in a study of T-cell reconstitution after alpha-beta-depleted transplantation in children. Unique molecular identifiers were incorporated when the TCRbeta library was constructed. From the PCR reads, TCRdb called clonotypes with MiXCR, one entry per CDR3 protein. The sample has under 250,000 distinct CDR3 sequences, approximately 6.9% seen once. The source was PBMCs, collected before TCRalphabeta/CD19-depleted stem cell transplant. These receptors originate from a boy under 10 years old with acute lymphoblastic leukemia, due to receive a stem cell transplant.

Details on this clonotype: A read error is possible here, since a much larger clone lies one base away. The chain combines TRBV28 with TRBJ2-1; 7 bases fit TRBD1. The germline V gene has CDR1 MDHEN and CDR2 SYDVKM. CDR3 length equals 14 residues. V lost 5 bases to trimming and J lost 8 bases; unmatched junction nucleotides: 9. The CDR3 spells CASSPQGVWDEQFF. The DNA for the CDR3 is TGTGCCAGCAGTCCGCAGGGGGTGTGGGATGAGCAGTTCTTC. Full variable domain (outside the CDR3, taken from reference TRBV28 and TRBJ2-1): DVKVTQSSRYLVKRTGEKVFLECVQDMDHENMFWYRQDPGLGLRLIYFSYDVKMKEKGDIPEGYSVSREKKERFSLILESASTNQTSMYLCASSPQGVWDEQFFGPGTRLTVL.

The CDR3 is CASSLAGLAKQYF. As DNA, the CDR3 is TGTGCCAGCAGCTTAGCGGGACTAGCAAAGCAGTACTTC. The chain is built from TRBV11-2 and TRBJ2-7; TRBD2 matches 9 bases. The germline V gene has CDR1 SGHAT and CDR2 FQNNGV. There are 13 residues in the CDR3. After removal of 1 base from V and 8 bases from J, the junction contained 3 bases not matched to a gene.

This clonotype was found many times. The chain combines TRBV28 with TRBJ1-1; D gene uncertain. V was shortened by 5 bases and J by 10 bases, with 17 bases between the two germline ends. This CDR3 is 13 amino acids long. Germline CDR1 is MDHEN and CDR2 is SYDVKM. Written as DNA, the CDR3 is TGTGCCAGCAGTCAACGGACGACACTCGGAGCTTTCTTT. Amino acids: CASSQRTTLGAFF. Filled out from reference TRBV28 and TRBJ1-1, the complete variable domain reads DVKVTQSSRYLVKRTGEKVFLECVQDMDHENMFWYRQDPGLGLRLIYFSYDVKMKEKGDIPEGYSVSREKKERFSLILESASTNQTSMYLCASSQRTTLGAFFGQGTRLTVV.

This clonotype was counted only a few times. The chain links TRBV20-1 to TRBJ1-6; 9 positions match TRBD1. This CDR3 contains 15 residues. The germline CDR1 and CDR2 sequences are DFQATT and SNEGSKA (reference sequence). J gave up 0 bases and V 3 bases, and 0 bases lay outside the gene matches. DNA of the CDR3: TGCAGTGCTAGGACAGGGGGCTCCTATAATTCACCCCTCCACTTT. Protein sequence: CSARTGGSYNSPLHF.

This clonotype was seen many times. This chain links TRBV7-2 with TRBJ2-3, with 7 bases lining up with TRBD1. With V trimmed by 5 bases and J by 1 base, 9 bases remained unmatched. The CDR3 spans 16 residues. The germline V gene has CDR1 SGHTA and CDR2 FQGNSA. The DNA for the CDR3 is TGTGCCAGCAGCCCCCCCCGGCAGGGGGGCACAGATACGCAGTATTTT. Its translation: CASSPPRQGGTDTQYF.

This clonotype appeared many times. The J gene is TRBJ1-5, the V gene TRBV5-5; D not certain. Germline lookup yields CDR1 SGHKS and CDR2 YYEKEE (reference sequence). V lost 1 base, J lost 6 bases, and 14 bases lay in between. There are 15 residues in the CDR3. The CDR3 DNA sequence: TGTGCCAGCAGCTTGTATGGGGATTTTAGTCAGCCCCAGCATTTT. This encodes CASSLYGDFSQPQHF.

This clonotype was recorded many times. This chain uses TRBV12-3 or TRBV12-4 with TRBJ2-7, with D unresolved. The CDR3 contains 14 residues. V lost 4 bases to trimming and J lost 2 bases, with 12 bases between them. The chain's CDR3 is CASSSDGATYEQYF. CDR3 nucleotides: TGTGCCAGCAGTTCGGACGGAGCGACCTACGAGCAGTACTTC.

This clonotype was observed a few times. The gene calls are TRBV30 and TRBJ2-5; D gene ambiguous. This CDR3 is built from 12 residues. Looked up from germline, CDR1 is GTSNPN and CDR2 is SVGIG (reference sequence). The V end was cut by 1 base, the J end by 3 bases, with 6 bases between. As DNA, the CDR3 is TGTGCCTGGAGTGCCCAGAAAGAGACCCAGTACTTC. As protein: CAWSAQKETQYF.

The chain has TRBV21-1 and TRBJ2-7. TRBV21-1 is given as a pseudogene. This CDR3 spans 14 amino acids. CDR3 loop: CASSKVSQPYEQYF. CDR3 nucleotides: TGTGCCAGCAGCAAAGTTTCACAGCCCTACGAGCAGTACTTC.

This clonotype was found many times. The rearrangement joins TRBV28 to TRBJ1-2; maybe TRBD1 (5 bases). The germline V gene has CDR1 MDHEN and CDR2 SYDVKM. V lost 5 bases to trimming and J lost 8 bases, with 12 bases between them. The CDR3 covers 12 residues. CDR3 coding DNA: TGTGCCAGCAGTCCCAGGGTGGAGGGCTACACCTTC. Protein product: CASSPRVEGYTF.